These 14 T cell receptor beta chains originate from one sample sequenced in a study of human T cells and chemical hapten exposure. TCRdb re-derived calls from the RACE reads in MiXCR, one entry per CDR3 protein. The sample lists about 42,000 distinct CDR3 sequences; 12% were seen once. Time point indicated: pre-sensitization, week 0. Treatment: therapeutic diphenylcyclopropenone sensitization with weekly scalp DPC. Sequenced here: whole blood, sampled in connection with sensitization to the hapten diphenylcyclopropenone (DPC). Receptors originate from a woman aged 30 to 39 with alopecia areata. Some clones in this sample may be carry-over from other donors' samples.

This clonotype appeared a few times. This chain links TRBV13 with TRBJ2-7; the D is unclear. The CDR3 contains 14 residues. Germline V lookup: CDR1 PRHDT, CDR2 FYEKMQ (reference sequence). V lost 5 bases and J lost 2, with 13 bases in between. The CDR3 bases are TGTGCCAGCAGCCTACCGGTCCCACCCTACGAGCAGTACTTC. Translated: CASSLPVPPYEQYF.

This clonotype was counted at least ten times. The chain carries TRBV29-1 and TRBJ2-3, with D possibly TRBD1 on 5 matching bases. The CDR3 has 13 residues. Trimming took 3 bases from V and 6 from J, leaving 13 bases between them. Germline values: CDR1 SQVTM, CDR2 ANQGSEA. The CDR3 DNA is TGCAGCGTTGATTATGGGGCGCTGGATACGCAGTATTTT. Protein sequence: CSVDYGALDTQYF.

This clonotype was counted many times. This rearrangement joins TRBV29-1 to TRBJ2-7; unclear D gene. Germline values: CDR1 SQVTM, CDR2 ANQGSEA. The V end was cut by 0 bases, the J end by 4 bases, with 16 bases between. The CDR3 loop spans 15 amino acids. As DNA, the CDR3 is TGCAGCGTTGAAGAAGGCCCAACGCGGCCTTACGAGCAGTACTTC. It encodes CSVEEGPTRPYEQYF.

In its sample, this clonotype was seen many times. The CDR3 here is CASSPTPREQFF. CDR3 bases: TGTGCCAGCAGCCCTACACCCCGGGAGCAGTTCTTC. This sequence joins TRBV5-5 and TRBJ2-1; D unclear. This CDR3 comprises 12 residues. Germline assignment: CDR1 SGHKS and CDR2 YYEKEE (reference sequence). V was pared by 4 bases and J by 10 bases, with 12 bases between.

The CDR3 nucleotides are TGCAGCGTTGGTCAGATGAACACTGAAGCTTTCTTT. It translates to CSVGQMNTEAFF. The chain uses TRBV29-1 and TRBJ1-1, with D hard to call. The CDR3 spans 12 residues. The V gene's germline CDR1 is SQVTM and CDR2 ANQGSEA. Trimming removed 4 bases from V and 0 bases from J, with 6 bases in between.

The sample holds a few counts of this clonotype. The chain combines TRBV2 with TRBJ2-3; possible D gene TRBD2, 6 bases. V was cut by 7 bases and J by 3 bases, with 14 bases left in between. The CDR3 totals 14 residues. Per the germline V gene, CDR1 is SNHLY and CDR2 is FYNNEI. In DNA form, the CDR3 reads TGTGCCAGCACGAGCCAAGGGAGGACAGATACGCAGTATTTT. It specifies CASTSQGRTDTQYF.

The CDR3, as DNA: TGCGCCAGCAGCCAATTATTACAGGGGCTTCGTGGAAAACTGTTTTTT. Encoded protein: CASSQLLQGLRGKLFF. The rearrangement uses TRBV4-3 and TRBJ1-4; 7 bases are shared with TRBD1. The ends lost 2 bases at V and 10 bases at J; junction bases unmatched: 13. The germline V gene encodes CDR1 LGHNA and CDR2 YSLEER. The CDR3 has 16 residues.

The chain joins TRBV10-3 to TRBJ1-2; D gene unclear. This CDR3 region has 11 residues. Trimming pared 4 bases from V and 2 bases from J, leaving 2 bases between. Germline V gene sequence: CDR1 ENHRY, CDR2 SYGVKD. The CDR3: CAISGNYGYTF. The DNA for the CDR3 is TGTGCCATCAGTGGCAACTATGGCTACACCTTC.

This clonotype was picked up many times. The V gene is TRBV20-1, the J gene TRBJ2-3, with D possibly matching TRBD1 (6 bases). V was cut by 3 bases and J by 4 bases, with 23 bases left in between. CDR1 and CDR2 (germline): DFQATT, SNEGSKA (reference sequence). CDR3 size: 17 residues. CDR3 protein: CSASGPNTGRTADTQYF. CDR3 coding DNA: TGCAGTGCTAGCGGGCCCAACACGGGAAGGACAGCAGATACGCAGTATTTT.

This clonotype was recorded at least ten times. V gene TRBV6-2 or TRBV6-3 combines with J gene TRBJ2-1; TRBD1 aligns across 7 bases. Germline values: CDR1 MNHEY, CDR2 SVGEGT. With V trimmed by 10 bases and J by 2 bases, 11 bases remained unmatched. The CDR3 loop spans 15 amino acids. Written as DNA, the CDR3 is TGTGCCACTCTGACAGGGTCTAGAGCCTACAATGAGCAGTTCTTC. As protein: CATLTGSRAYNEQFF.

This clonotype showed up many times. The chain has TRBV9 and TRBJ2-5; TRBD2 matches at 9 bases. After removal of 3 bases from V and 2 bases from J, the junction contained 5 bases not matched to a gene. The length of the CDR3 is 15 residues. Germline CDR1 reads SGDLS; CDR2 reads YYNGEE. The CDR3 protein is CASSGGTSWQETQYF. Written as DNA, the CDR3 is TGTGCCAGCAGCGGGGGGACTAGCTGGCAAGAGACCCAGTACTTC.

The chain employs TRBV27 and TRBJ2-2, with 13 bases lining up with TRBD2. Germline CDR1 and CDR2: MNHEY and SMNVEV (reference sequence). V was pared by 5 bases and J by 5 bases, with 5 bases of the junction left unmatched. The CDR3 runs to 16 residues. The CDR3 DNA follows: TGTGCCAGCAGTGCCCGGACTAGCGGGAGAACCGGGGAGCTGTTTTTT. It yields the protein CASSARTSGRTGELFF.

This clonotype was seen repeatedly, ten times or more. This chain links TRBV7-2 with TRBJ2-1; D is perhaps TRBD1 (5 bases). Germline CDR1 SGHTA, CDR2 FQGNSA. The CDR3 is 15 amino acids. V lost 1 base and J 8 bases, leaving 15 bases between the germline ends. The CDR3 spells CASSLDWGKMDEQFF. Here the CDR3 DNA reads TGTGCCAGCAGCTTAGATTGGGGCAAGATGGATGAGCAGTTCTTC. Looking up the rest from reference TRBV7-2 and TRBJ2-1 gives the full variable domain: GAGVSQSPSNKVTEKGKDVELRCDPISGHTALYWYRQSLGQGLEFLIYFQGNSAPDKSGLPSDRFSAERTGGSVSTLTIQRTQQEDSAVYLCASSLDWGKMDEQFFGPGTRLTVL.

The genes are TRBV18 and TRBJ2-7; D uncertain. Trimming shortened V by 2 bases and J by 3 bases, and 11 bases separated the two germline ends. Per germline, CDR1 KGHSH and CDR2 LQKENI. The length of the CDR3 is 14 residues. The CDR3 region is CASSPSSRHYEQYF. The CDR3 DNA reads as TGTGCCAGCTCACCATCGTCCAGACACTACGAGCAGTACTTC.